These 26 T cell receptor beta chains share one sample of origin, sequenced in a study of CD8+ T cells in alopecia areata. Sequencing templates came from extracted RNA that was reverse transcribed into cDNA. Libraries were prepared by immunoSEQ multiplex PCR; TCRdb keeps only in-frame clonotypes and omits some of them. Of roughly 200,000 clones listed, more than 50% are singletons. The sequenced material came from CD8+ T cells sorted from blood. Receptor source: a human donor in good health.

This clone was picked up one time. The gene calls are TRBV29-1 and TRBJ1-6; TRBD1 matches at 9 bases. Germline V gives CDR1 SQVTM, CDR2 ANQGSEA. The J segment lost 7 bases and the V segment lost 6 bases, leaving 7 bases of the junction unmatched. This CDR3 is built from 14 residues. The CDR3 coding sequence is TGCAGCGTCCCGGGACAGGGTGGAAATTCACCCCTCCACTTT. Encoded protein: CSVPGQGGNSPLHF.

This clone was detected a few times. For the CDR3, the DNA is TGTGCCAGCACCGGGACAGGGGGCGCCTATGGCTACACCTTC. Amino acids: CASTGTGGAYGYTF. This chain connects TRBV6-6 to TRBJ1-2; TRBD1 agrees at 12 bases. V gave up 7 bases and J gave up 4 bases; unmatched junction bases: 4. The germline gives CDR1 MNHNY, CDR2 SVGAGI (reference sequence). This CDR3 is 14 amino acids long.

The rearrangement links TRBV5-6 to TRBJ1-1; D is possibly TRBD1 (5 bases). With 4 bases removed from V and 11 bases from J, the gap between germline ends came to 12 bases. The length of the CDR3 is 11 residues. The germline V gene encodes CDR1 SGHDT and CDR2 YYEEEE. The CDR3: CASSLGTSAFF. For the CDR3, the DNA is TGTGCCAGCAGCCTCGGGACGTCGGCTTTCTTT.

The rearrangement links TRBV13 to TRBJ1-6; D not certain. Between the trimmed V and J ends, which lost 4 bases and 7 bases, there was a span of 11 bases. The CDR3 has 14 residues. Germline values: CDR1 PRHDT, CDR2 FYEKMQ (reference sequence). The DNA of the CDR3 is TGTGCCAGCAGCTCCGGGCTTGGCAATTCACCCCTCCACTTT. Amino acid sequence: CASSSGLGNSPLHF.

The chain combines TRBV5-1 with TRBJ1-2; 7 nucleotides match TRBD1. The V gene end was trimmed by 4 bases and the J gene end by 8 bases; junction bases not matched to a gene: 11. CDR1 and CDR2 from the germline V gene are SGHRS and YFSETQ. The CDR3 totals 14 residues. The CDR3, as DNA: TGCGCCAGCAGCGTTATAACAGGGGTAAAAGGCTACACCTTC. Amino acids: CASSVITGVKGYTF.

This clone has a handful of counts. The genes are TRBV29-1 and TRBJ2-7; 9 nucleotides line up with TRBD1. The trim removed 5 bases at V and 4 bases at J, leaving 3 bases unmatched. CDR3 length: 12 residues. Germline lookup yields CDR1 SQVTM and CDR2 ANQGSEA. The CDR3 here is CSVWGTGYEQYF. The CDR3 coding sequence is TGCAGCGTTTGGGGGACAGGGTACGAGCAGTACTTC.

CDR3 loop: CASSLGSGQPQHF. The CDR3 DNA reads TGTGCCAGCAGCTTGGGATCAGGGCAGCCCCAGCATTTT. This chain joins TRBV5-6 and TRBJ1-5, with D possibly being TRBD1 (5 bases). Germline values: CDR1 SGHDT, CDR2 YYEEEE. Trimming removed 0 bases from V and 7 bases from J, with 8 bases in between. The CDR3 is made up of 13 amino acids.

The V call is TRBV29-1, the J call TRBJ2-3, with TRBD2 as a possible D gene (6 bases). The V gene's germline CDR1 is SQVTM and CDR2 ANQGSEA. The V and J ends lost 5 bases and 1 base respectively, with 10 bases between them. There are 13 residues in the CDR3. The CDR3 spells CSVRPGGTDTQYF. CDR3 nucleotides: TGCAGCGTTCGCCCGGGGGGCACAGATACGCAGTATTTT.

The chain joins TRBV6-4 to TRBJ1-6, with TRBD1 matching over 7 bases. Germline values: CDR1 MRHNA, CDR2 SNTAGT. The CDR3 totals 14 residues. Trimming at V came to 6 bases and at J to 8 bases, leaving 7 bases not matched to a gene. CDR3 DNA sequence: TGTGCCAGCAGCTCTGACAGGGTGGATTCACCCCTCCACTTT. Protein: CASSSDRVDSPLHF.

The chain joins TRBV13 to TRBJ1-1; D remains unclear. The germline CDR1 and CDR2 sequences are PRHDT and FYEKMQ (reference sequence). CDR3 length: 12 residues. With 1 base removed from V and 8 bases from J, the gap between germline ends came to 8 bases. CDR3 in DNA: TGTGCCAGCAGCTTAGTTCCGATAGAAGCTTTCTTT. Amino acids: CASSLVPIEAFF.

This chain connects TRBV27 to TRBJ2-3; TRBD2 matches 8 bases. V trimming: 5 bases; J trimming: 0 bases; junction bases outside the gene matches: 10. Germline-derived CDR1 and CDR2 are MNHEY and SMNVEV (reference sequence). This CDR3 region has 17 residues. CDR3 DNA: TGTGCCAGCAGTCCGGGGGGGTTAGGTATTAGCACAGATACGCAGTATTTT. As protein: CASSPGGLGISTDTQYF.

The rearrangement joins TRBV7-2 to TRBJ2-1, with no clear D. Germline CDR1 SGHTA, CDR2 FQGNSA. V lost 5 bases to trimming and J lost 9 bases, with 14 bases between them. The CDR3 is made up of 13 amino acids. CDR3 DNA: TGTGCCAGCAGCCCCCCAAGTGGGCCTGAGCAGTTCTTC. Encoded protein: CASSPPSGPEQFF.

This clone turned up a few times. CDR3 sequence reads: CSVELLGTNEKLFF. DNA of the CDR3: TGCAGCGTCGAACTCCTGGGGACTAATGAAAAACTGTTTTTT. The gene calls are TRBV29-1 and TRBJ1-4, with no clear D. The germline V gene encodes CDR1 SQVTM and CDR2 ANQGSEA. V dropped 6 bases and J dropped 2 bases, with 13 bases sitting between them. This CDR3 is 14 amino acids long.

The CDR3 coding sequence is TGTGCCAGCGGGGAAGGCCAGGGGGAAGAGACCCAGTACTTC. It specifies CASGEGQGEETQYF. The chain recombines TRBV7-9 with TRBJ2-5; 7 bases line up with TRBD1. This CDR3 is 14 amino acids long. Germline V gene lookup returns CDR1 SEHNR and CDR2 FQNEAQ (reference sequence). Trimming at V came to 8 bases and at J to 3 bases, leaving 9 bases not matched to a gene.

The chain has TRBV4-1 and TRBJ2-5; D uncertain. V lost 4 bases and J 2 bases, leaving 11 bases between the germline ends. In germline, CDR1 is MGHRA, CDR2 YSYEKL. The CDR3 extends over 14 amino acids. Here the CDR3 DNA reads TGCGCCAGCAGCCCTATAGACGGGCAAGAGACCCAGTACTTC. Translated, it gives CASSPIDGQETQYF.

The chain combines TRBV7-6 with TRBJ1-4; no firm D call. Germline V gene sequence: CDR1 SGHVS, CDR2 FNYEAQ. V was trimmed by 3 bases and J by 0 bases, leaving 5 bases between them. The length of the CDR3 is 14 residues. Here the CDR3 reads CASSLNPTNEKLFF. For the CDR3, the DNA is TGTGCCAGCAGCTTGAACCCAACTAATGAAAAACTGTTTTTT. The complete variable domain, with remaining parts taken from reference TRBV7-6 and TRBJ1-4, reads GAGVSQSPRYKVTKRGQDVALRCDPISGHVSLYWYRQALGQGPEFLTYFNYEAQQDKSGLPNDRFSAERPEGSISTLTIQRTEQRDSAMYRCASSLNPTNEKLFFGSGTQLSVL.

The CDR3 DNA reads TGTGCCACCCAGGGACGGACCAATTCACCCCTCCACTTT. Residues: CATQGRTNSPLHF. The chain joins TRBV15 to TRBJ1-6; a possible D gene is TRBD1 (5 bases). The CDR3 is 13 residues long. The germline CDR1 and CDR2 sequences are LNHNV and YYDKDF (reference sequence). V gave up 8 bases and J gave up 7 bases, with 12 bases separating them.

The sample holds one count of this clone. The sample contains more than one DNA sequence encoding this CDR3. The chain recombines TRBV30 with TRBJ2-1; TRBD2 matches at 7 bases. Germline V CDR1 and CDR2: GTSNPN, SVGIG (reference sequence). This CDR3 has 14 amino acids. Trimming cost V 0 bases and J 4 bases; bases outside gene matches: 3. The CDR3 loop reads CAWSVGGGYNEQFF. For the CDR3, the DNA is TGTGCCTGGAGTGTGGGGGGAGGGTACAATGAGCAGTTCTTC.

The chain links TRBV7-3 to TRBJ2-5; TRBD1 matches at 8 bases. Per the germline V gene, CDR1 is SGHTA and CDR2 is FQGTGA. The CDR3 has 16 residues. The trim removed 5 bases at V and 5 bases at J, leaving 13 bases unmatched. The CDR3 DNA sequence: TGTGCCAGCAGCGATACTCCAGGGGGCTATGGGGAGACCCAGTACTTC. This translates into CASSDTPGGYGETQYF.

The chain uses TRBV4-1 and TRBJ1-5, with 10 bases matching TRBD1. Germline V lookup: CDR1 MGHRA, CDR2 YSYEKL. V shed 0 bases, J shed 2 bases, and the junction held 4 bases outside the gene matches. CDR3 length equals 17 residues. CDR3 DNA: TGCGCCAGCAGCCAAGATCCGACAGGGGGCGGCAATCAGCCCCAGCATTTT. This encodes CASSQDPTGGGNQPQHF.

The V call is TRBV27, the J call TRBJ2-7; 10 bases fit TRBD1. The ends lost 5 bases at V and 6 bases at J; junction bases unmatched: 4. CDR1 and CDR2 (germline): MNHEY, SMNVEV (reference sequence). The CDR3 is made up of 13 amino acids. CDR3 residues: CASSATGGSEQYF. In DNA form, the CDR3 reads TGTGCCAGCAGTGCGACAGGGGGCTCCGAGCAGTACTTC.

CDR3 coding DNA: TGTGCCAGCGGCTCCGAGGGTGGAGGGCAAGAGACCCAGTACTTC. Protein sequence: CASGSEGGGQETQYF. The chain carries TRBV2 and TRBJ2-5, with D possibly TRBD2 on 6 matching bases. V was trimmed by 8 bases and J by 2 bases, leaving 18 bases between them. Germline-derived CDR1 and CDR2 are SNHLY and FYNNEI. The CDR3 runs to 15 residues.

This chain uses TRBV29-1 with TRBJ1-2; 11 nucleotides line up with TRBD1. The CDR3 covers 13 residues. The V gene's germline CDR1 is SQVTM and CDR2 ANQGSEA. The ends lost 8 bases at V and 3 bases at J; junction bases unmatched: 5. CDR3 region: CSHLDRGHYGYTF. The CDR3 DNA sequence: TGCAGCCATCTGGACAGGGGGCACTATGGCTACACCTTC.

This clone was seen once. This chain uses TRBV4-1 with TRBJ2-1; 8 nucleotides agree with TRBD2. After removal of 3 bases from V and 8 bases from J, the junction contained 9 bases not matched to a gene. CDR1 MGHRA and CDR2 YSYEKL come from the germline V gene. CDR3 length: 15 amino acids. The CDR3 is CASSQAGTRDYEQFF. CDR3 bases: TGCGCCAGCAGCCAGGCCGGGACTAGGGACTATGAGCAGTTCTTC.

Comments on this clone: The same CDR3 also results from other DNA sequences found in this sample. The chain uses TRBV9 and TRBJ2-3; no clear D gene. Germline-derived CDR1 and CDR2 are SGDLS and YYNGEE. This CDR3 is 12 amino acids long. Trimming took off 5 bases at V and 3 bases at J, with 7 bases between the two ends. The CDR3 reads CASSGLTDTQYF. The CDR3 coding sequence is TGTGCCAGCAGTGGATTAACAGATACGCAGTATTTT.

The table lists this clone with a few counts. The V and J genes are TRBV2 and TRBJ1-2, with a possible D match to TRBD1 (5 bases). The CDR3 extends over 14 amino acids. Trimming took 5 bases from V and 5 from J, leaving 15 bases between them. Germline V CDR1 and CDR2: SNHLY, FYNNEI. The CDR3 DNA sequence: TGTGCCAGCAGTTTAACAGGAGAAGCTTATGGCTACACCTTC. The encoded protein is CASSLTGEAYGYTF.